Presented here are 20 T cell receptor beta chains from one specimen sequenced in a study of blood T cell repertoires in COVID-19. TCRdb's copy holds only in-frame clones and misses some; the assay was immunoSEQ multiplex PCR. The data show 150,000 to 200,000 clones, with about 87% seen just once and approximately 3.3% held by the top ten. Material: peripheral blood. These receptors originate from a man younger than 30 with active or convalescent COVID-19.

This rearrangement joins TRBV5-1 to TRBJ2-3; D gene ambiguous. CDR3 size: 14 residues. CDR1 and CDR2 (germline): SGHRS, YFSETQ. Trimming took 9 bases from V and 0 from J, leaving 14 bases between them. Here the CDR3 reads CAIIQDSSTDTQYF. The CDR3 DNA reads TGCGCCATCATTCAGGATTCTAGCACAGATACGCAGTATTTT.

The CDR3 nucleotides read TGTGCCAGCAGTGACAGGGGTCCCCGTAAGGTAAGGTATCCTCTCACCGGGGAGCTGTTTTTT. It specifies CASSDRGPRKVRYPLTGELFF. The chain combines TRBV6-4 with TRBJ2-2, with D possibly being TRBD1 (5 bases). V was shortened by 2 bases and J by 4 bases, with 29 bases between the two germline ends. Germline CDR1 MRHNA, CDR2 SNTAGT. This CDR3 spans 21 amino acids.

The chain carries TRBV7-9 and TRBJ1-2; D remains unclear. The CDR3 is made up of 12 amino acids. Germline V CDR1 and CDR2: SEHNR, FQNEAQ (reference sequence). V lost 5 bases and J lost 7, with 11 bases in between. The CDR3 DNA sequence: TGTGCCAGCAGCCAAGCGGAGGGTGGCTACACCTTC. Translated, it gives CASSQAEGGYTF.

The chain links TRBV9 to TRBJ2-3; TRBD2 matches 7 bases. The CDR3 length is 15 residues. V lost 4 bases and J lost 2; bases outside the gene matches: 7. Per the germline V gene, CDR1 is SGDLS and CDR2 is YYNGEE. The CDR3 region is CASSFSGVLTDTQYF. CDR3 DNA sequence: TGTGCCAGCAGCTTCAGCGGGGTACTCACAGATACGCAGTATTTT.

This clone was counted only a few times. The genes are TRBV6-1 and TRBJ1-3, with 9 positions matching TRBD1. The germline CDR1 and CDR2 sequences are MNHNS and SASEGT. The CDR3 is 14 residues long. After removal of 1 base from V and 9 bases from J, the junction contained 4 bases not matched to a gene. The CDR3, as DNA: TGTGCCAGCAGTGAAGGGGACAGGGTTGTCACCATATATTTT. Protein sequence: CASSEGDRVVTIYF.

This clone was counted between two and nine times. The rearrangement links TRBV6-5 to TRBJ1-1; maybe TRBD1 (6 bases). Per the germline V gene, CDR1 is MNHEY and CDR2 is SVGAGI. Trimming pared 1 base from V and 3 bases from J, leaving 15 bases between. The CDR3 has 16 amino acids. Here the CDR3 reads CASSYWHPGQHTEAFF. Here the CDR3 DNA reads TGTGCCAGCAGTTACTGGCATCCTGGACAGCACACTGAAGCTTTCTTT.

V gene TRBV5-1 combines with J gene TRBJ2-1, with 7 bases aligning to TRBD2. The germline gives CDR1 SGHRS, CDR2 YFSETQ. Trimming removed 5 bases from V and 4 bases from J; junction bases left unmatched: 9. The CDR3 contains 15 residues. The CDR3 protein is CASSPGLEEYNEQFF. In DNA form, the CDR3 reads TGCGCCAGCAGTCCCGGACTAGAAGAATACAATGAGCAGTTCTTC.

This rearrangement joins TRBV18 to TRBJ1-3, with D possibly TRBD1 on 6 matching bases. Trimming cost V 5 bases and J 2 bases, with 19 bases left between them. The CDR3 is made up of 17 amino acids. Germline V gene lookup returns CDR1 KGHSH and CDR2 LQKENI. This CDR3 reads CASSSTYTGTAGNTIYF. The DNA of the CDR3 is TGTGCCAGCTCATCGACATATACAGGGACCGCTGGAAACACCATATATTTT.

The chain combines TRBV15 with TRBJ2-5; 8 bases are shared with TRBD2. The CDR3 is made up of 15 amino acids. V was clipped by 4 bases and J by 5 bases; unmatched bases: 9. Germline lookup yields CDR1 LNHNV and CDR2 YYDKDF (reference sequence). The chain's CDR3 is CATSIKSGGAETQYF. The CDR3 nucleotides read TGTGCCACCAGCATCAAGTCCGGGGGGGCGGAGACCCAGTACTTC.

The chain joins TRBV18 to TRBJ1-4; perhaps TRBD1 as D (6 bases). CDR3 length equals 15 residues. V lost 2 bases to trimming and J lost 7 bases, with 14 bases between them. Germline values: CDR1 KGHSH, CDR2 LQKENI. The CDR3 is CASSPGTPQAEKLFF. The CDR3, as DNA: TGTGCCAGCTCACCAGGGACACCCCAGGCTGAAAAACTGTTTTTT.

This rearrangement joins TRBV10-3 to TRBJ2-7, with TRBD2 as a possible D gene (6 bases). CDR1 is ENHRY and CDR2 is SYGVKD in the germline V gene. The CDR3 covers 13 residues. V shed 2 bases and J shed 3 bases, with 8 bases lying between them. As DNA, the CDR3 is TGTGCCATCAGTGAGGCGGAGGGCTACGAGCAGTACGTC. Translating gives CAISEAEGYEQYV.

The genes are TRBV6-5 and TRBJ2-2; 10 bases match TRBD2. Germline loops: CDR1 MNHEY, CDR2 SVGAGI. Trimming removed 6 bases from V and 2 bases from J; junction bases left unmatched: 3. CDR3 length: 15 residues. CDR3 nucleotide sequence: TGTGCCAGCAGGAGCGGGAGGGAAAACACCGGGGAGCTGTTTTTT. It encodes CASRSGRENTGELFF.

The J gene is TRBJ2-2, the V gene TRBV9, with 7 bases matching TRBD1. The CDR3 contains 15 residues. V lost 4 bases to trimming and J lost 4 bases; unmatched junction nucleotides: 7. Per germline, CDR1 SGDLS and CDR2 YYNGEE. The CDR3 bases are TGTGCCAGCAGCCCCGGGTGGACAGGCACCGGGGAGCTGTTTTTT. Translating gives CASSPGWTGTGELFF. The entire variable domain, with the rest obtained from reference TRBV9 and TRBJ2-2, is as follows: DSGVTQTPKHLITATGQRVTLRCSPRSGDLSVYWYQQSLDQGLQFLIQYYNGEERAKGNILERFSAQQFPDLHSELNLSSLELGDSALYFCASSPGWTGTGELFFGEGSRLTVL.

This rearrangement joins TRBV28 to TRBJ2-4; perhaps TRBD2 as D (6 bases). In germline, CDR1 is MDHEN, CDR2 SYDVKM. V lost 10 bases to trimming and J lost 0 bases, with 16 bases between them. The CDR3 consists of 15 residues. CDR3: CATADGGLAKNIQYF. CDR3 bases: TGTGCCACCGCCGACGGGGGACTAGCCAAAAACATTCAGTACTTC.

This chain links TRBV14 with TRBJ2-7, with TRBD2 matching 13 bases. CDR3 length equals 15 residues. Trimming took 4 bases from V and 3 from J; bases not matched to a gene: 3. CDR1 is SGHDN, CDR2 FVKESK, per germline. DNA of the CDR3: TGTGCCAGCAGCCTTGGGACTAGCGGGATCTACGAGCAGTACTTC. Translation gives CASSLGTSGIYEQYF.

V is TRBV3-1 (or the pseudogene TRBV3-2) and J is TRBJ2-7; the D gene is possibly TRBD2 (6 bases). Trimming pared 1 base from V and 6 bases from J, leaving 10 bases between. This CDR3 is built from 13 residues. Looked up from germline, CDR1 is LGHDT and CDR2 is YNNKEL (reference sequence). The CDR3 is CASSQAAGPEQYF. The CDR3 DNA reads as TGTGCCAGCAGCCAAGCGGCGGGACCCGAGCAGTACTTC.

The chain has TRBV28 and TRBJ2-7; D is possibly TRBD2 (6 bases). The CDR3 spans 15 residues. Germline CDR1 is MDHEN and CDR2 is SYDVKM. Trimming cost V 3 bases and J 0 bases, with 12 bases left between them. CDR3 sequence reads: CASSFSGIDSYEQYF. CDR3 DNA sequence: TGTGCCAGCAGTTTTAGCGGTATTGACTCCTACGAGCAGTACTTC.

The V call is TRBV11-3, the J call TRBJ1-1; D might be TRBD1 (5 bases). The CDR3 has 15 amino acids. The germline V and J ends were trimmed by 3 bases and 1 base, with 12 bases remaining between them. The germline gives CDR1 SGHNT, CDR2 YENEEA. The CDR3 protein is CASSFMGGSNTEAFF. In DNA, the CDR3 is TGTGCCAGCAGCTTCATGGGGGGTTCGAACACTGAAGCTTTCTTT.

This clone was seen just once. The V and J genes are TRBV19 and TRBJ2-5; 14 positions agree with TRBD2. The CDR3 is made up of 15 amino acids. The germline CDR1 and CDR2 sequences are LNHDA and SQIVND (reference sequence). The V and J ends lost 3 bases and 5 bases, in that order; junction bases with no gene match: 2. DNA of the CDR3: TGTGCCAGTAGTATCCGACTAGCGGGAGGGGAGACCCAGTACTTC. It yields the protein CASSIRLAGGETQYF.

CDR3 in amino acids: CASSPEAGYNNSPLHF. The CDR3 nucleotides are TGTGCCAGCAGCCCCGAGGCGGGGTACAACAATTCACCCCTCCACTTT. This rearrangement joins TRBV11-1 to TRBJ1-6, with D unclear. The V end was cut by 5 bases, the J end by 7 bases, with 18 bases between. CDR1 and CDR2 (germline): SGHAT, FQDESV (reference sequence). This CDR3 region has 16 residues. Drawing the rest from reference TRBV11-1 and TRBJ1-6, the complete variable domain is EAEVAQSPRYKITEKSQAVAFWCDPISGHATLYWYRQILGQGPELLVQFQDESVVDDSQLPKDRFSAERLKGVDSTLKIQPAELGDSAMYLCASSPEAGYNNSPLHFGNGTRLTVT.